Listed here are 15 T cell receptor beta chains from one sample, sequenced in a study of blood T cell repertoires in COVID-19. Sequencing was performed with immunoSEQ multiplex PCR; in TCRdb, only in-frame clones are kept and a portion is missing. The sample includes about 240,000 clones, around 88% of them seen just once. The sequencing sample was made of PBMCs or T cells enriched from blood (not recorded which). Source of these receptors: a woman aged 25 to 39 who had recovered from COVID-19.

The V gene is TRBV10-3, the J gene TRBJ2-5, with 9 nucleotides matching TRBD2. V shed 6 bases and J 4 bases; nucleotides not matched to a gene: 0. CDR1 and CDR2 (germline): ENHRY, SYGVKD. This CDR3 region has 12 residues. CDR3 residues: CAIRREGETQYF. CDR3 nucleotide sequence: TGTGCCATCAGGCGGGAGGGAGAGACCCAGTACTTC.

This rearrangement joins TRBV7-8 to TRBJ1-4; 7 bases match TRBD1. The CDR3 length is 13 residues. Losses at the gene ends were 1 base for V and 14 bases for J; bases not matched to a gene: 7. Germline V gives CDR1 SGHVS, CDR2 FQNEAQ. DNA for the CDR3: TGTGCCAGCAGCTTAGGTAGGACAGGATGGCTGTTTTTT. Its translation is CASSLGRTGWLFF.

V usage is TRBV10-3 and J usage is TRBJ1-6; D remains ambiguous. The ends were cut back, 0 bases at V and 7 bases at J, with 10 bases in the middle. This CDR3 is 15 amino acids long. The germline V gene has CDR1 ENHRY and CDR2 SYGVKD. CDR3 bases: TGTGCCATCAGTGAGTCTCTGGGCTCAAATTCACCCCTCCACTTT. Translation: CAISESLGSNSPLHF.

This rearrangement joins TRBV19 to TRBJ1-1; 7 nucleotides match TRBD1. The CDR3 contains 14 residues. Germline values: CDR1 LNHDA, CDR2 SQIVND (reference sequence). J gave up 4 bases and V 5 bases, and 7 bases lay outside the gene matches. The CDR3 loop is CASSPATGPTEAFF. In nucleotides, the CDR3 is TGTGCCAGTAGTCCTGCGACAGGGCCCACTGAAGCTTTCTTT.

The rearrangement uses TRBV5-1 and TRBJ1-1; possible D gene TRBD1, 5 bases. The V and J ends lost 4 bases and 0 bases respectively, with 10 bases between them. This CDR3 has 14 residues. Germline assignment: CDR1 SGHRS and CDR2 YFSETQ. CDR3 nucleotide sequence: TGCGCCAGCAGCGGCGGGACGCTGAACACTGAAGCTTTCTTT. Translation gives CASSGGTLNTEAFF.

CDR3 nucleotide sequence: TGTGCCAGCAGCCAATCGCTAGGTAGCAATCAGCCCCAGCATTTT. Translating it yields CASSQSLGSNQPQHF. This chain joins TRBV16 and TRBJ1-5; D gene unclear. The germline CDR1 and CDR2 sequences are KGHSY and FQNENV. Trimming shortened V by 0 bases and J by 0 bases, and 6 bases separated the two germline ends. This CDR3 comprises 15 residues.

This sequence joins TRBV10-3 and TRBJ1-2; no clear D. The V gene lost 0 bases and the J gene lost 3 bases, with 14 bases spanning the gap. This CDR3 is 16 amino acids long. Germline V CDR1 and CDR2: ENHRY, SYGVKD. The CDR3 bases are TGTGCCATCAGTGAGTCGAATCAACCGAGGGACTATGGCTACACCTTC. This encodes CAISESNQPRDYGYTF.

In DNA, the CDR3 is TGTGCCAGCAGTTACCCGGCAGGTTCCTACGAGCAGTACTTC. It encodes CASSYPAGSYEQYF. This rearrangement joins TRBV6-6 to TRBJ2-7; unclear D gene. Trimming took 2 bases from V and 1 from J, leaving 9 bases between them. The CDR3 runs to 14 residues. The germline CDR1 and CDR2 sequences are MNHNY and SVGAGI (reference sequence).

V usage is TRBV28 and J usage is TRBJ2-1; 10 bases line up with TRBD1. Germline CDR1 is MDHEN and CDR2 is SYDVKM. The CDR3 covers 15 residues. The ends lost 5 bases at V and 4 bases at J; junction bases unmatched: 5. The CDR3 DNA reads TGTGCCAGCAGTCCCCGGGACAGGGGTTACAATGAGCAGTTCTTC. It codes for CASSPRDRGYNEQFF. The whole variable domain, filled in from reference TRBV28 and TRBJ2-1, reads DVKVTQSSRYLVKRTGEKVFLECVQDMDHENMFWYRQDPGLGLRLIYFSYDVKMKEKGDIPEGYSVSREKKERFSLILESASTNQTSMYLCASSPRDRGYNEQFFGPGTRLTVL.

As for this clone: Other DNA sequences from this sample encode an identical CDR3 as well. CDR3 sequence (DNA): TGTGCCAGCAGCGTAACTCCCGATCAGCCCCAGCATTTT. This gives the protein CASSVTPDQPQHF. V usage is TRBV9 and J usage is TRBJ1-5, with D uncertain. The CDR3 runs 13 residues. CDR1 and CDR2 (germline): SGDLS, YYNGEE. V was pared by 1 base and J by 5 bases, with 7 bases between.

The rearrangement joins TRBV13 to TRBJ1-5; perhaps TRBD1 as D (6 bases). Looked up from germline, CDR1 is PRHDT and CDR2 is FYEKMQ (reference sequence). Trimming removed 0 bases at V and 1 base at J, with 10 bases between. This CDR3 region has 16 residues. In DNA, the CDR3 is TGTGCCAGCAGCTTAGGTACAGGGTCAAGCAATCAGCCCCAGCATTTT. Translating it yields CASSLGTGSSNQPQHF.

The chain combines TRBV10-3 with TRBJ1-1; 7 bases agree with TRBD1. The V gene's germline CDR1 is ENHRY and CDR2 SYGVKD. After removal of 7 bases from V and 4 bases from J, the junction contained 12 bases not matched to a gene. The CDR3 has 15 residues. Here the CDR3 reads CAITSSTGTGTEAFF. Here the CDR3 DNA reads TGTGCCATCACCTCATCGACAGGGACGGGCACTGAAGCTTTCTTT.

This clone appeared a single time. The chain is built from TRBV30 and TRBJ1-5; D possibly corresponds to TRBD1 (6 bases). Looked up from germline, CDR1 is GTSNPN and CDR2 is SVGIG (reference sequence). This CDR3 is built from 14 residues. Trimming cost V 0 bases and J 5 bases, with 11 bases left between them. The CDR3 sequence: CAWSVKGGHQPQHF. CDR3 coding DNA: TGTGCCTGGAGTGTAAAGGGGGGGCATCAGCCCCAGCATTTT. The entire variable domain, with the rest obtained from reference TRBV30 and TRBJ1-5, is as follows: SQTIHQWPATLVQPVGSPLSLECTVEGTSNPNLYWYRQAAGRGLQLLFYSVGIGQISSEVPQNLSASRPQDRQFILSSKKLLLSDSGFYLCAWSVKGGHQPQHFGDGTRLSIL.

The V gene is TRBV12-3 or TRBV12-4, the J gene TRBJ2-7, with 7 bases identical to TRBD1. The V segment lost 5 bases and the J segment 2 bases; nucleotides outside the gene matches: 0. The CDR3 is 12 residues long. The CDR3, as DNA: TGTGCCAGCAGTGGGACAGCCTACGAGCAGTACTTC. This encodes CASSGTAYEQYF.

This clone showed up just once. V gene TRBV7-6 combines with J gene TRBJ2-1; 7 bases are shared with TRBD2. The junction had 13 bases not matched to a gene; V was cut back by 1 base and J by 4 bases. The CDR3 runs to 18 residues. CDR1 SGHVS and CDR2 FNYEAQ come from the germline V gene. CDR3 in amino acids: CASSLGSSGIVGYNEQFF. The CDR3, as DNA: TGTGCCAGCAGCTTAGGATCCAGCGGGATAGTTGGTTACAATGAGCAGTTCTTC. Full variable domain (missing parts from reference TRBV7-6 and TRBJ2-1): GAGVSQSPRYKVTKRGQDVALRCDPISGHVSLYWYRQALGQGPEFLTYFNYEAQQDKSGLPNDRFSAERPEGSISTLTIQRTEQRDSAMYRCASSLGSSGIVGYNEQFFGPGTRLTVL.